This T cell receptor beta chain was identified in a study of blood T cell repertoires in COVID-19. TCRdb's copy holds only in-frame clones and misses some; the assay was immunoSEQ multiplex PCR. The repertoire consists of 450,000 to 500,000 clones, with approximately 83% occurring once and the leading ten covering approximately 2.9%. The V gene end was trimmed by 5 bases and the J gene end by 5 bases; junction bases not matched to a gene: 12. This CDR3 region has 15 residues. Germline V gives CDR1 SGHAT, CDR2 FQNNGV. The gene calls are TRBV11-2 and TRBJ2-7; 7 bases agree with TRBD1. The receptor was isolated from a human donor in a cohort sampled during active COVID-19. Material: peripheral blood. The CDR3 sequence: CASSPSQGINHEQYF. The CDR3, as DNA: TGTGCCAGCAGCCCCTCACAGGGGATCAACCACGAGCAGTACTTC.